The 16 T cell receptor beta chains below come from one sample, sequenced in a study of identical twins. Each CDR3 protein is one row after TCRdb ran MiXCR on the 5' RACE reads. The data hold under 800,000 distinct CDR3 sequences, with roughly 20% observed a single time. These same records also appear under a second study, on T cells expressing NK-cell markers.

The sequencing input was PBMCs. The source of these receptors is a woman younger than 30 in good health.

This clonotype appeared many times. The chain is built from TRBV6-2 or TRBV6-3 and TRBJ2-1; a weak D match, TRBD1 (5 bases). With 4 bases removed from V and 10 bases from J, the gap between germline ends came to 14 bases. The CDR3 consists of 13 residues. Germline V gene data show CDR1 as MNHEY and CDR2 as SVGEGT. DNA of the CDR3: TGTGCCAGCAGTTGGGGCCCGGAGTGGGAGCAGTTCTTC. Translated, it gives CASSWGPEWEQFF.

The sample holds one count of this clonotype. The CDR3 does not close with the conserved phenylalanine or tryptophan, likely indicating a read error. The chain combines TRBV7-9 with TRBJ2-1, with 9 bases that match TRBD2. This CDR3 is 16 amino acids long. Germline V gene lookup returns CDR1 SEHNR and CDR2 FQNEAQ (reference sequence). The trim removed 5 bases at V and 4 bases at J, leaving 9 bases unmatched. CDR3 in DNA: TGTGCCAGCAGCAAGACTAGCGGAGCTACTTACAATGAGCAGTTCTCC. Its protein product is CASSKTSGATYNEQFS.

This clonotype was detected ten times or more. The CDR3 DNA reads as TGTGCCAGCAGTCCTCGTCTAGCGGGGGGGTACGAGCAGTACTTC. It yields the protein CASSPRLAGGYEQYF. The chain has TRBV12-3 or TRBV12-4 and TRBJ2-7, with 12 bases lining up with TRBD2. This CDR3 contains 15 residues. Trimming at V came to 5 bases and at J to 4 bases, leaving 6 bases not matched to a gene.

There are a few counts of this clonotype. The chain's CDR3 is CSASEPGQQTQPQHF. CDR3 coding DNA: TGCAGTGCTAGTGAACCGGGACAGCAAACTCAGCCCCAGCATTTT. J is TRBJ1-5 and V is TRBV20-1, with TRBD1 matching over 7 bases. V lost 3 bases to trimming and J lost 6 bases; unmatched junction nucleotides: 11. Per the germline V gene, CDR1 is DFQATT and CDR2 is SNEGSKA (reference sequence). The CDR3 runs 15 residues.

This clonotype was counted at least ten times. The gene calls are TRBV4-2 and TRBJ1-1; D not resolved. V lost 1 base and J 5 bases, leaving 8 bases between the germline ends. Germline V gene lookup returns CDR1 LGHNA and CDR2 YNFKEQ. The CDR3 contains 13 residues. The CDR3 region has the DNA TGTGCCAGCAGCCAAGGCAGGAGGACTGAAGCTTTCTTT. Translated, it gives CASSQGRRTEAFF.

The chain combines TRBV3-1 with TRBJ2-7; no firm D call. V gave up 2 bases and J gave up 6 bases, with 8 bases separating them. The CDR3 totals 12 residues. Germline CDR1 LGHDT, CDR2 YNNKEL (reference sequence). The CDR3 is CASSQTRSEQYF. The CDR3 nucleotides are TGTGCCAGCAGCCAAACCCGATCCGAGCAGTACTTC.

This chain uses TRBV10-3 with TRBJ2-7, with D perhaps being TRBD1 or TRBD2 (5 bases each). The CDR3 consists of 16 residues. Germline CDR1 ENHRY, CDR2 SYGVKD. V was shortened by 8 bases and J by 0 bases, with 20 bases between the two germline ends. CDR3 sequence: CAIGGGLRTSSYEQYF. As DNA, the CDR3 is TGTGCCATCGGGGGTGGATTGCGGACCAGCTCCTACGAGCAGTACTTC.

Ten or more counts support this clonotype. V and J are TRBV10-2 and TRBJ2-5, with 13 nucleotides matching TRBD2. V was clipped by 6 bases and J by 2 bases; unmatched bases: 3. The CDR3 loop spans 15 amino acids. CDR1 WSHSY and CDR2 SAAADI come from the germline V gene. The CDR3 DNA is TGCGCCAGCAGGGAACTAGCGGGAGGGCAAGAGACCCAGTACTTC. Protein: CASRELAGGQETQYF.

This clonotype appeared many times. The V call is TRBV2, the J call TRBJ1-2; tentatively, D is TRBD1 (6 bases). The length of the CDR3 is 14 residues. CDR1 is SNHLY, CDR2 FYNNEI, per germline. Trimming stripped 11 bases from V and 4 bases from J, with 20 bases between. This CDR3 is CAAPGQSMTYGYTF. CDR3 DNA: TGTGCCGCTCCTGGACAGTCTATGACCTATGGCTACACCTTC.

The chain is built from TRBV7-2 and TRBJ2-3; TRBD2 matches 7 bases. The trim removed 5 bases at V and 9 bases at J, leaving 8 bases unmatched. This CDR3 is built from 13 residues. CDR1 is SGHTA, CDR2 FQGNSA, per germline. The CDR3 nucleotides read TGTGCCAGCAGCCCAATTTGGGGGGGGACGCAGTATTTT. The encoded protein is CASSPIWGGTQYF.

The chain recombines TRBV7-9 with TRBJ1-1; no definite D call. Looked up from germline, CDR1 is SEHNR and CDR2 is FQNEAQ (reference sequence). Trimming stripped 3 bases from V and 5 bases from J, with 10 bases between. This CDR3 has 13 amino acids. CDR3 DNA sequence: TGTGCCAGCAGCTTGAACGTACGGACTGAAGCTTTCTTT. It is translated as CASSLNVRTEAFF.

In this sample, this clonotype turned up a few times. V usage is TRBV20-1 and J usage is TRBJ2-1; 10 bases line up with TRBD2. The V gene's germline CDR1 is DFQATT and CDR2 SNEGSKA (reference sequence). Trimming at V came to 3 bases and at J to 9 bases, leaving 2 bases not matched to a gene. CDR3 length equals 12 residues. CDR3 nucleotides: TGCAGTGCTAGGAGCGGGAGGGCTGAGCAGTTCTTC. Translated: CSARSGRAEQFF.

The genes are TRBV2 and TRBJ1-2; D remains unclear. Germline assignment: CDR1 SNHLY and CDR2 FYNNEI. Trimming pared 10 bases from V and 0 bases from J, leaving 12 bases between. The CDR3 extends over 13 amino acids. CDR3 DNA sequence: TGTGCCACCAAGGACGGAGCTAACTATGGCTACACCTTC. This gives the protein CATKDGANYGYTF.

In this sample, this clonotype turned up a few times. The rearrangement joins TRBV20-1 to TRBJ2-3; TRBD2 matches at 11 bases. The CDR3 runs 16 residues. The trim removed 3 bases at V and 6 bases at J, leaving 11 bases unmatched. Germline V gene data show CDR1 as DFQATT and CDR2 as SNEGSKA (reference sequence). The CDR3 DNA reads TGCAGTGCTAGGAGGGATAGCGGGGGGGCTGGCGATACGCAGTATTTT. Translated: CSARRDSGGAGDTQYF.

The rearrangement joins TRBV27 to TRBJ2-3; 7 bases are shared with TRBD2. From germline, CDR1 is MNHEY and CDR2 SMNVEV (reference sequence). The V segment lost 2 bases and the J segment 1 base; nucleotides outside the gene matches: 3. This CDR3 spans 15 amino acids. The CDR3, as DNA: TGTGCCAGCAGTTTACTAGCGGAGGGCACAGATACGCAGTATTTT. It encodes CASSLLAEGTDTQYF.

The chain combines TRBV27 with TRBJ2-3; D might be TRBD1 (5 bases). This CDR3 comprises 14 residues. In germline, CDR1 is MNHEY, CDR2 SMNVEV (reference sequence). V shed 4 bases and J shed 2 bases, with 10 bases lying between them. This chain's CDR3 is CASSYRQYTDTQYF. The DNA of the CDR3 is TGTGCCAGCAGTTACAGACAGTACACAGATACGCAGTATTTT.